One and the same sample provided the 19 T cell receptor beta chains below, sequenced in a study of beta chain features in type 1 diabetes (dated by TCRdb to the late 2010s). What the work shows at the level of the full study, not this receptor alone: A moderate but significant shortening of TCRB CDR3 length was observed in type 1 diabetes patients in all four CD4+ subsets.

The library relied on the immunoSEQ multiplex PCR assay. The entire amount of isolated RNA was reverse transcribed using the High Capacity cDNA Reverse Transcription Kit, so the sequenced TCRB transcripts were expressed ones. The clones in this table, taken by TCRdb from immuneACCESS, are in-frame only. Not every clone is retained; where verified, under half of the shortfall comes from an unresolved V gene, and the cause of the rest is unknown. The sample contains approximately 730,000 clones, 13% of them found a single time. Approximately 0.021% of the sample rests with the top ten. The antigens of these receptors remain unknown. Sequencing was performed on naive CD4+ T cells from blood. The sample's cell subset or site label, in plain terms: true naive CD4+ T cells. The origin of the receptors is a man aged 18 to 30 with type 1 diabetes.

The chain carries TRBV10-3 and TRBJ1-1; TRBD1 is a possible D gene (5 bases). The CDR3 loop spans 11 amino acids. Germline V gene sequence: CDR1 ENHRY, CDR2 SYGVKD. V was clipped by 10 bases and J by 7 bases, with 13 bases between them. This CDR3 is CATGAGLEAFF. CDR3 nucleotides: TGTGCCACCGGGGCAGGTCTTGAAGCTTTCTTT.

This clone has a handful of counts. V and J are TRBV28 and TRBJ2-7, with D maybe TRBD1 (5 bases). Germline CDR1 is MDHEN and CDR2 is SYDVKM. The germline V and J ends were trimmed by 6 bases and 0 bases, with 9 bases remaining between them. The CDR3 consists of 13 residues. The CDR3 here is CASSQGNSYEQYF. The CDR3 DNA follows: TGTGCCAGCAGCCAGGGTAACTCCTACGAGCAGTACTTC.

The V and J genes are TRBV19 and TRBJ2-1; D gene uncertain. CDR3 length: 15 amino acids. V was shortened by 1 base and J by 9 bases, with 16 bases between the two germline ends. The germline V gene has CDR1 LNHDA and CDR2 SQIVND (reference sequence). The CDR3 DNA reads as TGTGCCAGTAGTATAGGATCCCCACTACATAGTGAGCAGTTCTTC. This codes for CASSIGSPLHSEQFF.

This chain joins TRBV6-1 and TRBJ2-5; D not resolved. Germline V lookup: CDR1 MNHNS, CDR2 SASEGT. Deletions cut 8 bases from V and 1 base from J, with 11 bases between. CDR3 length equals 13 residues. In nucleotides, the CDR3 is TGTGCCAGCTTAGGCCAGGTCCAAGAGACCCAGTACTTC. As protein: CASLGQVQETQYF.

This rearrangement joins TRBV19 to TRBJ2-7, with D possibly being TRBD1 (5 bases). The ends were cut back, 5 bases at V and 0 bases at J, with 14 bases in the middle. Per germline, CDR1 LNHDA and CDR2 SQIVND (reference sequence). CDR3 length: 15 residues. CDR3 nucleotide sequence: TGTGCCAGTAGTGGAGACAGACTCAGCTCCTACGAGCAGTACTTC. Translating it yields CASSGDRLSSYEQYF.

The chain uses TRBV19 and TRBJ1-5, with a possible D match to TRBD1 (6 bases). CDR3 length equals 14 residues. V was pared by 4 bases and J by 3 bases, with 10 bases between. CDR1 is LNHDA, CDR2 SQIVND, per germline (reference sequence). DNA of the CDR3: TGTGCCAGTAGTACGGGACACACCAATCAGCCCCAGCATTTT. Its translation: CASSTGHTNQPQHF.

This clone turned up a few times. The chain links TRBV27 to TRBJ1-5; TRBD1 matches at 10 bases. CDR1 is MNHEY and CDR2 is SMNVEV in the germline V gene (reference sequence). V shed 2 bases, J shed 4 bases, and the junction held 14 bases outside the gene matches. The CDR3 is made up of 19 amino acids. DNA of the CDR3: TGTGCCAGCAGTTTACCACTATGGGAGACAGGGGGCGAGAATCAGCCCCAGCATTTT. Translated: CASSLPLWETGGENQPQHF.

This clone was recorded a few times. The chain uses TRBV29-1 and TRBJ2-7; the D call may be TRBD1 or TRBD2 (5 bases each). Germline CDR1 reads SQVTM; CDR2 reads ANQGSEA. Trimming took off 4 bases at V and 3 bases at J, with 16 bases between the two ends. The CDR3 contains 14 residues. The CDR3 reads CSVAKDPGRYEQYF. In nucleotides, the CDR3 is TGCAGCGTTGCCAAGGACCCGGGGCGCTACGAGCAGTACTTC.

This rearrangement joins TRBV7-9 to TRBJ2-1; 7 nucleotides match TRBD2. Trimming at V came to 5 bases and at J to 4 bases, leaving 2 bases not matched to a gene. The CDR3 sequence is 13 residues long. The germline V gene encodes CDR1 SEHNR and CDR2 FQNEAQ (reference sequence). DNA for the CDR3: TGTGCCAGCAGCCCCGGGGGGTACAATGAGCAGTTCTTC. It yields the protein CASSPGGYNEQFF.

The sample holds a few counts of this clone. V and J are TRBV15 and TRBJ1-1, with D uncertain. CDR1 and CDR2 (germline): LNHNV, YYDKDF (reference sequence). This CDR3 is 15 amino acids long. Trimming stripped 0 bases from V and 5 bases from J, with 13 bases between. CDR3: CATSRELATFTEAFF. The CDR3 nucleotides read TGTGCCACCAGCAGAGAGCTGGCAACCTTTACTGAAGCTTTCTTT.

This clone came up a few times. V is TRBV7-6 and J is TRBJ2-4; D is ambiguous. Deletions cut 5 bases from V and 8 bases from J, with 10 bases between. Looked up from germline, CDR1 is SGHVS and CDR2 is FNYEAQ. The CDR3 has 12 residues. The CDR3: CASSGHRDIQYF. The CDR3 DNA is TGTGCCAGCAGCGGCCATAGGGACATTCAGTACTTC.

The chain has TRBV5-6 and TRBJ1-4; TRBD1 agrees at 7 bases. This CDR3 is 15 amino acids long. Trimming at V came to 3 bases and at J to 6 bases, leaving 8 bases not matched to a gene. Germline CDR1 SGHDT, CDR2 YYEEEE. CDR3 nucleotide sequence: TGTGCCAGCAGCTCCGGGACAGACTACGATGAAAAACTGTTTTTT. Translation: CASSSGTDYDEKLFF.

The chain's CDR3 is CASSHSGTVNRGYTF. The CDR3 bases are TGTGCCAGCAGCCATTCCGGGACAGTCAATCGTGGCTACACCTTC. The chain recombines TRBV14 with TRBJ1-2, with 7 bases that match TRBD1. Looked up from germline, CDR1 is SGHDN and CDR2 is FVKESK. CDR3 size: 15 residues. V was pared by 3 bases and J by 7 bases, with 11 bases of the junction left unmatched.

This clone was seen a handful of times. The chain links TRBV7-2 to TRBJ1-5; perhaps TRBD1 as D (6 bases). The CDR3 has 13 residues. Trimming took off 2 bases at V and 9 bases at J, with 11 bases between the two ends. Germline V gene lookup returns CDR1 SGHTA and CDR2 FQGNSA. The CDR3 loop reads CASSLQGLSPQHF. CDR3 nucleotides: TGTGCCAGCAGCTTACAGGGGTTGTCGCCCCAGCATTTT.

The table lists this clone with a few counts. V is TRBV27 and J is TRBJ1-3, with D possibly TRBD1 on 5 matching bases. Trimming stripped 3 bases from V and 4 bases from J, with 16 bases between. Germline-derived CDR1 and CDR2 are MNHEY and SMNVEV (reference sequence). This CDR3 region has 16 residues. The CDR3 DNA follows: TGTGCCAGCAGTTTGGGGACGCCTAAAGCGGGAAACACCATATATTTT. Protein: CASSLGTPKAGNTIYF.

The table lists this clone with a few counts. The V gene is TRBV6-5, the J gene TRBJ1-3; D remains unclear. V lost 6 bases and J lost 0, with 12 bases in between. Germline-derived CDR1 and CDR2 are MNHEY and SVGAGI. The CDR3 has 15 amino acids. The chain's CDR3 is CASSRTRDSGNTIYF. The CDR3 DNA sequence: TGTGCCAGCAGCAGGACGCGCGACTCTGGAAACACCATATATTTT.

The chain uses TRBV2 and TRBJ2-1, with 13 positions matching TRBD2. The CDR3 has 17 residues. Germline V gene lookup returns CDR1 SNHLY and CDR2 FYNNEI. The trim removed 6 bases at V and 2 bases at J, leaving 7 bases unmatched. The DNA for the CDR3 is TGTGCCAGCAGCCCTACGGGGACTAGCGGGGCCTACAATGAGCAGTTCTTC. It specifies CASSPTGTSGAYNEQFF. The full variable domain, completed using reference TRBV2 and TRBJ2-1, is EPEVTQTPSHQVTQMGQEVILRCVPISNHLYFYWYRQILGQKVEFLVSFYNNEISEKSEIFDDQFSVERPDGSNFTLKIRSTKLEDSAMYFCASSPTGTSGAYNEQFFGPGTRLTVL.

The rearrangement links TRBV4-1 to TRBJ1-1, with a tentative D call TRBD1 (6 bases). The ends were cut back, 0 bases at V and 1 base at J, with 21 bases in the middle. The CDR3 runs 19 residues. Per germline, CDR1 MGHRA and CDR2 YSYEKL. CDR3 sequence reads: CASSQDRGLTGASNTEAFF. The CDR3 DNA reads TGCGCCAGCAGCCAAGATAGGGGCTTGACAGGCGCCTCGAACACTGAAGCTTTCTTT.

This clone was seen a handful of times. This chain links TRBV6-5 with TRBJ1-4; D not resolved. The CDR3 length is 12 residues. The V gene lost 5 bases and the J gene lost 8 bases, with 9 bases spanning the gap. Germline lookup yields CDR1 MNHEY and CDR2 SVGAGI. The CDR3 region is CASSGFGEKLFF. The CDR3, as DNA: TGTGCCAGCAGTGGATTTGGGGAAAAACTGTTTTTT.